This T cell receptor beta chain was captured by sequencing in a study of CD8 T cells in Susac syndrome. With random hexamers, roughly 0.5 to 1 ug RNA was reverse transcribed. TCRdb ran MiXCR on the immunoSEQ multiplex PCR reads and lists one entry per CDR3 protein. The table shows roughly 200,000 distinct CDR3 sequences, with about 94% occurring only once. Material: CD4+ T cells from PBMCs. This sequence was found in a human donor in good health.

This CDR3 reads CSVTRGLRDGYTF. CDR3 coding DNA: TGCAGCGTCACCAGGGGCCTAAGGGATGGCTACACCTTC. This chain joins TRBV29-1 and TRBJ1-2, with D tentatively TRBD1 (6 bases). Germline assignment: CDR1 SQVTM and CDR2 ANQGSEA. This CDR3 comprises 13 residues. V was shortened by 6 bases and J by 6 bases, with 17 bases between the two germline ends.